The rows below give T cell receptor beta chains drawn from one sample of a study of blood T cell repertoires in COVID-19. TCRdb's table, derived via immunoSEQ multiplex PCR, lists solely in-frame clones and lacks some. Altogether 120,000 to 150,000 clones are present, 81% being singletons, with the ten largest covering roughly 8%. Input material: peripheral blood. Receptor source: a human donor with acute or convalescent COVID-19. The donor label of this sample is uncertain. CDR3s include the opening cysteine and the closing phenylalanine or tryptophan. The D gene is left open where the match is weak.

CDR3: CASSLNPVVDYGYTF
V: TRBV5-1
length: 15
D: NA
J: TRBJ1-2

CDR3: CASKRQENTEAFF
V: TRBV4-1
length: 13
D: NA
J: TRBJ1-1

CDR3: CASSPDRPSTDTQYF
V: TRBV5-1
length: 15
D: NA
J: TRBJ2-3

CDR3: CASSAQGLPTLAEAFF
V: TRBV9
length: 16
D: NA
J: TRBJ1-1

CDR3: CASSVGRVGGTDTQYF
V: TRBV9
length: 16
D: NA
J: TRBJ2-3

CDR3: CASSPDYRYNEQFF
V: TRBV5-1
length: 14
D: NA
J: TRBJ2-1

CDR3: CASSRGQGAWETQYF
V: TRBV5-5
length: 15
D: TRBD1
J: TRBJ2-5

CDR3: CASSRHRGESTDTQYF
V: TRBV27
length: 16
D: TRBD1
J: TRBJ2-3

CDR3: CASSESNRGGNEQFF
V: TRBV10-1
length: 15
D: TRBD1
J: TRBJ2-1

CDR3: CASSPGTGDTEAFF
V: TRBV10-2
length: 14
D: TRBD1
J: TRBJ1-1

CDR3: CASSPQADRRSSPLHF
V: TRBV27
length: 16
D: NA
J: TRBJ1-6

CDR3: CASSHRQGQNYGYTF
V: TRBV3-1/TRBV3-2
length: 15
D: TRBD1
J: TRBJ1-2

CDR3: CAILQPGGAEDTQYF
V: TRBV10-3
length: 15
D: TRBD2
J: TRBJ2-3

CDR3: CASSIKPLSYNEQFF
V: TRBV19
length: 15
D: NA
J: TRBJ2-1

CDR3: CASTLRGTGGSPLHF
V: TRBV27
length: 15
D: TRBD1
J: TRBJ1-6

CDR3: CASSFSQAQNTEAFF
V: TRBV7-8
length: 15
D: NA
J: TRBJ1-1

CDR3: CASSSLGGDSYEQYF
V: TRBV7-6
length: 15
D: TRBD1
J: TRBJ2-7

CDR3: CASTPTHSYNSPLHF
V: TRBV3-1/TRBV3-2
length: 15
D: NA
J: TRBJ1-6

CDR3: CASSPQGGNQPQHF
V: TRBV6-5
length: 14
D: NA
J: TRBJ1-5

CDR3: CATREAAAPLHF
V: TRBV15
length: 12
D: NA
J: TRBJ1-6

CDR3: CASSGHRGNEQFF
V: TRBV25-1
length: 13
D: NA
J: TRBJ2-1

CDR3: CASSYLGENTEAFF
V: TRBV11-2
length: 14
D: NA
J: TRBJ1-1

CDR3: CAWTGELNEQFF
V: TRBV30
length: 12
D: NA
J: TRBJ2-1

CDR3: CASSPLGQGAGEQYF
V: TRBV6-2/TRBV6-3
length: 15
D: TRBD1
J: TRBJ2-7

CDR3: CASRDTSGGVLNEQFF
V: TRBV11-2
length: 16
D: TRBD2
J: TRBJ2-1

CDR3: CASRAAGGPYNEQFF
V: TRBV19
length: 15
D: TRBD2
J: TRBJ2-1

CDR3: CSVNRGSGGYTF
V: TRBV29-1
length: 12
D: NA
J: TRBJ1-2

CDR3: CASTLDRGSYEQYF
V: TRBV6-5
length: 14
D: TRBD1
J: TRBJ2-7

CDR3: CASSERDNYGYTF
V: TRBV25-1
length: 13
D: NA
J: TRBJ1-2

CDR3: CASSLDGSPLHF
V: TRBV5-4
length: 12
D: NA
J: TRBJ1-6

CDR3: CASSFQGGVENSPLHF
V: TRBV5-1
length: 16
D: TRBD1
J: TRBJ1-6

CDR3: CASSFRQGPTDTQYF
V: TRBV7-9
length: 15
D: TRBD1
J: TRBJ2-3

CDR3: CASSVGSSSGNTIYF
V: TRBV9
length: 15
D: NA
J: TRBJ1-3